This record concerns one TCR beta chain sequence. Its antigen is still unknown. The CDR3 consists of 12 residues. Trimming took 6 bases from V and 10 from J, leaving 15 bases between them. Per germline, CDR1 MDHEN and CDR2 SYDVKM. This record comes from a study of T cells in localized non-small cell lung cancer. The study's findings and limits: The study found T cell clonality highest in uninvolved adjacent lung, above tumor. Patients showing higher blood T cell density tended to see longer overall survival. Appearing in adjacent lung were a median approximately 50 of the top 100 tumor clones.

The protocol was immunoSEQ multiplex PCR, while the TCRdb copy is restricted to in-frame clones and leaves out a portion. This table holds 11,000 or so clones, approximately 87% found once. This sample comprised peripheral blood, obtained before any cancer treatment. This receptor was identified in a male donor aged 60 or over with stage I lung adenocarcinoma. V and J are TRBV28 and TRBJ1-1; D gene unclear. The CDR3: CASSRAPWRAFF. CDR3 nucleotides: TGTGCCAGCAGCCGAGCTCCCTGGCGAGCTTTCTTT.